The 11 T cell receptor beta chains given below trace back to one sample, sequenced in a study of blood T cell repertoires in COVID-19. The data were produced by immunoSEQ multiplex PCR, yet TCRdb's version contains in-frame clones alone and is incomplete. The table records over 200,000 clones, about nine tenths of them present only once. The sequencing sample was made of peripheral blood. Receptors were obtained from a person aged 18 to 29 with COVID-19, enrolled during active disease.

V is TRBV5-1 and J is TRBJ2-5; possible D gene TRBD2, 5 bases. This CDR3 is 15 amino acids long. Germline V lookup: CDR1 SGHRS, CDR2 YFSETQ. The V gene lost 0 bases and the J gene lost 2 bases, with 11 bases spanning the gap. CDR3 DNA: TGCGCCAGCAGCTTGGCTGTCAGCGGACAAGAGACCCAGTACTTC. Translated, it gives CASSLAVSGQETQYF.

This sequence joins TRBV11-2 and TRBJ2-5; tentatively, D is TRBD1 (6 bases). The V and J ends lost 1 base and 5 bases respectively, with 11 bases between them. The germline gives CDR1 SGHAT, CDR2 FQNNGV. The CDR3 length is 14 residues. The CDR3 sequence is CASSLGQGRETQYF. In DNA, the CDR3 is TGTGCCAGCAGCTTAGGGCAGGGGCGGGAGACCCAGTACTTC.

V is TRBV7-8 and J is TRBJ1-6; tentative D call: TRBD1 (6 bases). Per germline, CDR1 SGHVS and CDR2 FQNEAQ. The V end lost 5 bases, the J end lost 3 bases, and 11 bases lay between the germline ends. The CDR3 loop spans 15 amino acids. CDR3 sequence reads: CASSPPQGYNSPLHF. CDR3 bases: TGTGCCAGCAGCCCCCCACAGGGCTATAATTCACCCCTCCACTTT.

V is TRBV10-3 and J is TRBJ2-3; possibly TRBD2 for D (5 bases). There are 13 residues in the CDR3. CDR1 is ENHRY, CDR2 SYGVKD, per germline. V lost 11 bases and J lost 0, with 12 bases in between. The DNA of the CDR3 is TGTGCCTCCCAGCGGCCCAGCACAGATACGCAGTATTTT. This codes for CASQRPSTDTQYF.

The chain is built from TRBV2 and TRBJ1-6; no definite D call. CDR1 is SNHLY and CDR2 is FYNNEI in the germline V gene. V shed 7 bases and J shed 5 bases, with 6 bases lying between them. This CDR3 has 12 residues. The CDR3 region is CASKQNNSPLHF. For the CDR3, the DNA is TGTGCCAGCAAACAGAATAATTCACCCCTCCACTTT.

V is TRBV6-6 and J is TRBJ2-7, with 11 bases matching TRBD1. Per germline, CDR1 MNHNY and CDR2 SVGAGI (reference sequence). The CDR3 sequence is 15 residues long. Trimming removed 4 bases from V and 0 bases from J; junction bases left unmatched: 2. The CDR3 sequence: CASSSDRGPSYEQYF. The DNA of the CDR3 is TGTGCCAGCAGTTCGGACAGGGGGCCCTCCTACGAGCAGTACTTC.

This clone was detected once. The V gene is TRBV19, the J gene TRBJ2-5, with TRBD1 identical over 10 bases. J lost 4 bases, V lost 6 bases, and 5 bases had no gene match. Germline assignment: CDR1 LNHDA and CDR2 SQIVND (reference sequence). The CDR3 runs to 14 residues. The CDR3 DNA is TGTGCCAGTAGGGACAGGGGGGTAGGAGAGACCCAGTACTTC. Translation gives CASRDRGVGETQYF.

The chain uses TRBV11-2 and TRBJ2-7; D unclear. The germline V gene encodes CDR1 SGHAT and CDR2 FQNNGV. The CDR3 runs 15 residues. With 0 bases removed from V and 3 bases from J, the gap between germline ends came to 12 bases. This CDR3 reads CASSLDRASNYEQYF. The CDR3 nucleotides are TGTGCCAGCAGCTTAGATCGCGCGTCAAACTACGAGCAGTACTTC.

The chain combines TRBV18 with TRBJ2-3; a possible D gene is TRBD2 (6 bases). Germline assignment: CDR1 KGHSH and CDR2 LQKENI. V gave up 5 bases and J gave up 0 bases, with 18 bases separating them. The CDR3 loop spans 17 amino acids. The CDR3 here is CASSGLFMEGSTDTQYF. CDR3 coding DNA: TGTGCCAGCTCAGGATTGTTCATGGAGGGGAGCACAGATACGCAGTATTTT.

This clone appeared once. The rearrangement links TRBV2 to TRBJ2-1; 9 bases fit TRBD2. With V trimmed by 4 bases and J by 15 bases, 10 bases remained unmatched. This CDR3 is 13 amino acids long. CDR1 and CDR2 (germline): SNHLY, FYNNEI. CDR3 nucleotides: TGTGCCAGCAGTGTCGATAGCGGGAGTTTTGCGTTCTTC. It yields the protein CASSVDSGSFAFF.

CDR3 bases: TGTGCCAGCAGCCCGACAGGGGGAGAGACCCAGTACTTC. This translates into CASSPTGGETQYF. V gene TRBV7-9 combines with J gene TRBJ2-5, with TRBD1 matching over 9 bases. Germline CDR1 reads SEHNR; CDR2 reads FQNEAQ (reference sequence). The CDR3 is 13 amino acids. Trimming removed 5 bases from V and 4 bases from J; junction bases left unmatched: 2.